Following are 31 T cell receptor beta chains from one sample sequenced in a study of vaccination effects on CD4 cells after COVID-19. Profiled with immunoSEQ multiplex PCR; TCRdb holds only in-frame clones, not every one. The sample lists fewer than 14,000 clones, around 70% occurring once. Before sequencing took place, the ViraFEST assay used viral peptide pools to expand antigen-specific CD4+ T cells. After around 10 days in culture, the CD4+ T cells were isolated. These TCRs are of unknown antigen specificity. The sequencing used CD4+ T cells from PBMCs cultured with HCoV-229E spike peptides, collected before COVID-19 vaccination. All receptors come from a human donor who received a COVID-19 vaccine.

The chain couples TRBV30 to TRBJ1-1; D may be TRBD1 (6 bases). V lost 0 bases to trimming and J lost 7 bases, with 12 bases between them. CDR3 length: 13 amino acids. Germline V CDR1 and CDR2: GTSNPN, SVGIG (reference sequence). In DNA form, the CDR3 reads TGTGCCTGGAGTGTAGGGGGGCCCTATGAAGCTTTCTTT. Amino acids: CAWSVGGPYEAFF. The whole variable domain, remainder taken from reference TRBV30 and TRBJ1-1, is SQTIHQWPATLVQPVGSPLSLECTVEGTSNPNLYWYRQAAGRGLQLLFYSVGIGQISSEVPQNLSASRPQDRQFILSSKKLLLSDSGFYLCAWSVGGPYEAFFGQGTRLTVV.

This clone occurred once. This chain connects TRBV28 to TRBJ1-6; perhaps TRBD1 as D (5 bases). Trimming cost V 8 bases and J 4 bases, with 15 bases left between them. The CDR3 loop spans 15 amino acids. From germline, CDR1 is MDHEN and CDR2 SYDVKM. The CDR3 here is CASGPSDRYNSPLHF. The CDR3 DNA is TGTGCCAGCGGTCCTAGTGACAGATATAATTCACCCCTCCACTTT.

This chain links TRBV30 with TRBJ2-1; D possibly matches TRBD1 or TRBD2 (5 bases each). The V gene lost 5 bases and the J gene lost 0 bases, with 17 bases spanning the gap. The germline gives CDR1 GTSNPN, CDR2 SVGIG (reference sequence). This CDR3 region has 16 residues. CDR3 in amino acids: CAWSPGRVSSYNEQFF. CDR3 nucleotides: TGTGCCTGGTCCCCAGGGCGGGTGAGCTCCTACAATGAGCAGTTCTTC. The full variable domain, rest sourced from reference TRBV30 and TRBJ2-1, is SQTIHQWPATLVQPVGSPLSLECTVEGTSNPNLYWYRQAAGRGLQLLFYSVGIGQISSEVPQNLSASRPQDRQFILSSKKLLLSDSGFYLCAWSPGRVSSYNEQFFGPGTRLTVL.

By its share, this clone is medium-sized. The chain uses TRBV6-2 or TRBV6-3 and TRBJ2-7; D is possibly TRBD1 or TRBD2 (5 bases each). The germline CDR1 and CDR2 sequences are MNHEY and SVGEGT. This CDR3 region has 15 residues. Trimming stripped 6 bases from V and 0 bases from J, with 15 bases between. CDR3: CASSLTGASSYEQYF. The CDR3, as DNA: TGTGCCAGCAGCCTTACCGGGGCTAGCTCCTACGAGCAGTACTTC.

J is TRBJ1-2 and V is TRBV4-3; unclear D gene. Trimming took 1 base from V and 2 from J, leaving 20 bases between them. In germline, CDR1 is LGHNA, CDR2 YSLEER. The CDR3 consists of 18 residues. The CDR3 is CASSQVVGNTGLNYGYTF. CDR3 DNA sequence: TGCGCCAGCAGCCAAGTGGTTGGAAATACCGGCCTAAACTATGGCTACACCTTC.

This clone has more than one count but fewer than ten. The V call is TRBV19, the J call TRBJ1-6; the D is unclear. The germline V gene encodes CDR1 LNHDA and CDR2 SQIVND (reference sequence). CDR3 length: 16 residues. V was pared by 0 bases and J by 4 bases, with 10 bases between. The CDR3 DNA is TGTGCCAGTAGTATAGATCCCGCCAGGTATAATTCACCCCTCCACTTT. This sequence encodes CASSIDPARYNSPLHF.

This clone was found a few times. One end of the junction is discordant with germline, which a read error may explain. This rearrangement joins TRBV3-1 (or the pseudogene TRBV3-2) to TRBJ1-2; 12 nucleotides align to TRBD1. Germline-derived CDR1 and CDR2 are LGHDT and YNNKEL (reference sequence). This CDR3 is 14 amino acids long. The CDR3 sequence: CASSPRDRGLLFHF. The CDR3, as DNA: TGTGCCAGCAGCCCGCGGGACAGGGGGCTCCTATTCCACTTC.

The rearrangement links TRBV6-2 or TRBV6-3 to TRBJ2-1, with 16 bases identical to TRBD2. Germline-derived CDR1 and CDR2 are MNHEY and SVGEGT. The CDR3 totals 21 residues. Trimming removed 0 bases from V and 0 bases from J; junction bases left unmatched: 8. The CDR3 DNA is TGTGCCAGCAGTTACTCACCGGGACTAGCGGGGGGGCCGAGCTCCTACAATGAGCAGTTCTTC. It yields the protein CASSYSPGLAGGPSSYNEQFF.

The CDR3 region has the DNA TGTGCCAGCTCACCGGGACAGGGGATAGGCTATGGCTACACCTTC. Residues: CASSPGQGIGYGYTF. The chain combines TRBV18 with TRBJ1-2, with TRBD1 matching 10 bases. Trimming removed 3 bases from V and 4 bases from J; junction bases left unmatched: 5. The CDR3 contains 15 residues. CDR1 and CDR2 (germline): KGHSH, LQKENI.

V and J are TRBV18 and TRBJ1-1; D is unresolved. Trimming removed 3 bases at V and 8 bases at J, with 13 bases between. This CDR3 is 13 amino acids long. Germline V gives CDR1 KGHSH, CDR2 LQKENI. Written as DNA, the CDR3 is TGTGCCAGCTCACCCTCAGACACCCGCGAAGCTTTCTTT. Its translation: CASSPSDTREAFF. Complete variable domain (other parts from reference TRBV18 and TRBJ1-1): NAGVMQNPRHLVRRRGQEARLRCSPMKGHSHVYWYRQLPEEGLKFMVYLQKENIIDESGMPKERFSAEFPKEGPSILRIQQVVRGDSAAYFCASSPSDTREAFFGQGTRLTVV.

The rearrangement uses TRBV19 and TRBJ2-1; tentatively, D is TRBD2 (6 bases). The CDR3 covers 16 residues. Trimming shortened V by 2 bases and J by 1 base, and 12 bases separated the two germline ends. CDR1 and CDR2 (germline): LNHDA, SQIVND (reference sequence). The CDR3 loop is CASSIRRRGSYNEQFF. The CDR3 DNA is TGTGCCAGTAGTATAAGGAGGCGGGGATCCTACAATGAGCAGTTCTTC.

This clone has more than one count but fewer than ten. The chain has TRBV3-1 (or the pseudogene TRBV3-2) and TRBJ1-3, with D possibly being TRBD1 (5 bases). This CDR3 contains 14 residues. Trimming cost V 2 bases and J 2 bases, with 7 bases left between them. CDR1 is LGHDT and CDR2 is YNNKEL in the germline V gene (reference sequence). The CDR3: CASSQQGTGNTIYF. The CDR3 DNA sequence: TGTGCCAGCAGCCAACAGGGCACTGGAAACACCATATATTTT.

V gene TRBV6-2 or TRBV6-3 combines with J gene TRBJ2-7; 12 nucleotides match TRBD2. The CDR3 contains 18 residues. The germline CDR1 and CDR2 sequences are MNHEY and SVGEGT. V trimming: 2 bases; J trimming: 2 bases; junction bases outside the gene matches: 10. CDR3: CASSYPLAGGITTYEQYF. CDR3 nucleotide sequence: TGTGCCAGCAGTTACCCCCTAGCGGGGGGGATTACAACCTACGAGCAGTACTTC.

The chain recombines TRBV29-1 with TRBJ2-3, with unresolved D. Trimming left V 5 bases short and J 4 bases short, with 13 bases between. Germline CDR1 SQVTM, CDR2 ANQGSEA. This CDR3 has 13 amino acids. CDR3 region: CSVSFLQPDTQYF. The CDR3 bases are TGCAGCGTTTCCTTCTTACAGCCAGATACGCAGTATTTT.

With respect to this clone: Other DNA sequences in this sample translate to the same CDR3. The chain carries TRBV12-3 or TRBV12-4 and TRBJ2-5; weak D call: TRBD1 (6 bases). V was cut by 3 bases and J by 5 bases, with 7 bases left in between. The CDR3 covers 12 residues. CDR3 sequence reads: CASSLGAETQYF. CDR3 in DNA: TGTGCCAGCAGTTTGGGGGCGGAGACCCAGTACTTC.

The rearrangement joins TRBV30 to TRBJ1-1; D may be TRBD1 (6 bases). Trimming left V 4 bases short and J 11 bases short, with 29 bases between. Germline CDR1 and CDR2: GTSNPN and SVGIG (reference sequence). This CDR3 is built from 16 residues. CDR3 DNA: TGTGCCTGGATCAAATCTAGAGTGACAGGCCCTCACTGGGCTTTCTTT. It is translated as CAWIKSRVTGPHWAFF.

Here the CDR3 reads CASSRGGTFQETQYF. The CDR3 coding sequence is TGTGCCAGCAGTCGGGGGGGGACATTCCAAGAGACCCAGTACTTC. The V call is TRBV6-2 or TRBV6-3, the J call TRBJ2-5; 8 bases are shared with TRBD2. Germline CDR1 and CDR2: MNHEY and SVGEGT. The ends lost 5 bases at V and 1 base at J; junction bases unmatched: 6. The CDR3 is 15 amino acids.

The chain couples TRBV29-1 to TRBJ2-7; 7 nucleotides align to TRBD1. The V and J ends lost 4 bases and 2 bases, in that order; junction bases with no gene match: 5. The CDR3 has 13 residues. Germline CDR1 is SQVTM and CDR2 is ANQGSEA. CDR3 sequence: CSVGTGLTYEQYF. CDR3 nucleotides: TGCAGCGTTGGGACAGGATTAACCTACGAGCAGTACTTC.

This clone was recorded a few times. The V gene is TRBV13, the J gene TRBJ2-1; D is unresolved. V shed 4 bases and J shed 4 bases, with 2 bases lying between them. Germline lookup yields CDR1 PRHDT and CDR2 FYEKMQ (reference sequence). The CDR3 is made up of 11 amino acids. The CDR3 coding sequence is TGTGCCAGCAGCTATTACAATGAGCAGTTCTTC. Its protein is CASSYYNEQFF.

The J gene is TRBJ2-7, the V gene TRBV27; 11 bases are shared with TRBD2. Germline V CDR1 and CDR2: MNHEY, SMNVEV (reference sequence). This CDR3 comprises 17 residues. After removal of 3 bases from V and 4 bases from J, the junction contained 11 bases not matched to a gene. The CDR3: CASSFRWSSGGMYEQYF. DNA of the CDR3: TGTGCCAGCAGTTTTCGGTGGTCTAGCGGGGGGATGTACGAGCAGTACTTC.

This clone was seen only once. This rearrangement joins TRBV4-3 to TRBJ2-2; the match to TRBD1 covers 8 bases. The J segment lost 2 bases and the V segment lost 3 bases, leaving 11 bases of the junction unmatched. From germline, CDR1 is LGHNA and CDR2 YSLEER. The CDR3 covers 18 residues. CDR3 in amino acids: CASSQGDRSAFNTGELFF. The CDR3 DNA reads as TGCGCCAGCAGCCAGGGGGACAGGTCGGCTTTTAACACCGGGGAGCTGTTTTTT.

This chain connects TRBV7-2 to TRBJ2-7; TRBD2 matches at 8 bases. J lost 3 bases, V lost 3 bases, and 7 bases had no gene match. CDR3 length equals 15 residues. Germline V gene lookup returns CDR1 SGHTA and CDR2 FQGNSA. The CDR3 DNA sequence: TGTGCCAGCAGCTTCGCCTCCGGGACTAGCTACGAGCAGTACTTC. This sequence encodes CASSFASGTSYEQYF.

This chain uses TRBV7-8 with TRBJ2-7; TRBD1 might be the D (6 bases). Trimming pared 8 bases from V and 5 bases from J, leaving 22 bases between. The germline V gene encodes CDR1 SGHVS and CDR2 FQNEAQ. The CDR3 covers 15 residues. The CDR3 is CASVTLSRTGHEQYF. The CDR3 bases are TGTGCCAGCGTCACCTTATCCCGAACAGGGCACGAGCAGTACTTC.

The chain combines TRBV19 with TRBJ2-7, with a weak D call TRBD1 (6 bases). V lost 3 bases and J 2 bases, leaving 17 bases between the germline ends. CDR3 length: 16 amino acids. Germline V gene data show CDR1 as LNHDA and CDR2 as SQIVND (reference sequence). CDR3 nucleotide sequence: TGTGCCAGTAGTATGGGTAGGGGGAAACCTACCTACGAGCAGTACTTC. Translated: CASSMGRGKPTYEQYF.

The V gene is TRBV20-1, the J gene TRBJ2-7; TRBD2 agrees at 10 bases. J was trimmed by 3 bases and V by 3 bases; bases with no gene match: 8. CDR1 is DFQATT and CDR2 is SNEGSKA in the germline V gene (reference sequence). This CDR3 has 15 amino acids. The DNA of the CDR3 is TGCAGTGCTAGTGGTGGCCTAGCGGGAGACTACGAGCAGTACTTC. Its protein is CSASGGLAGDYEQYF.

The chain uses TRBV5-6 and TRBJ1-1; no reliable D call. V was trimmed by 0 bases and J by 3 bases, leaving 6 bases between them. CDR1 and CDR2 from the germline V gene are SGHDT and YYEEEE. The CDR3 spans 13 residues. This CDR3 is CASSLGVDTEAFF. The CDR3, as DNA: TGTGCCAGCAGCTTGGGGGTCGACACTGAAGCTTTCTTT. Based on the CDR3 plus reference TRBV5-6 and TRBJ1-1, the full variable domain is DAGVTQSPTHLIKTRGQQVTLRCSPKSGHDTVSWYQQALGQGPQFIFQYYEEEERQRGNFPDRFSGHQFPNYSSELNVNALLLGDSALYLCASSLGVDTEAFFGQGTRLTVV.

The chain joins TRBV30 to TRBJ2-7; the D gene is possibly TRBD1 (5 bases). From germline, CDR1 is GTSNPN and CDR2 SVGIG (reference sequence). Deletions cut 0 bases from V and 0 bases from J, with 9 bases between. This CDR3 has 14 amino acids. CDR3 sequence (DNA): TGTGCCTGGAGTGTACTACAGGACTCCTACGAGCAGTACTTC. Translation: CAWSVLQDSYEQYF.

In DNA form, the CDR3 reads TGTGCCAGCAGCGAACAGGGGGCGAGGGCCAACGTCCTGACTTTC. Residues: CASSEQGARANVLTF. The J gene is TRBJ2-6, the V gene TRBV7-3; 9 bases map to TRBD1. In germline, CDR1 is SGHTA, CDR2 FQGTGA. CDR3 length: 15 amino acids. Trimming at V came to 5 bases and at J to 5 bases, leaving 4 bases not matched to a gene.

The chain combines TRBV28 with TRBJ2-7; TRBD2 matches at 8 bases. This CDR3 contains 14 residues. Looked up from germline, CDR1 is MDHEN and CDR2 is SYDVKM. V shed 7 bases and J 3 bases; nucleotides not matched to a gene: 8. CDR3 nucleotide sequence: TGTGCCAGCATCAGTAGCGGGGCGGACTACGAGCAGTACTTC. This codes for CASISSGADYEQYF.

This clone appeared a few times. The chain joins TRBV6-2 or TRBV6-3 to TRBJ1-4; TRBD1 is a possible D gene (5 bases). Germline V gives CDR1 MNHEY, CDR2 SVGEGT. The CDR3 runs to 15 residues. Deletions cut 2 bases from V and 8 bases from J, with 15 bases between. The CDR3, as DNA: TGTGCCAGCAGTTACCCCCGGGACGGCGAGGAAAAACTGTTTTTT. Translation: CASSYPRDGEEKLFF.

The chain carries TRBV6-5 and TRBJ1-2; D unclear. V lost 6 bases to trimming and J lost 4 bases, with 12 bases between them. The V gene's germline CDR1 is MNHEY and CDR2 SVGAGI. The CDR3 has 13 amino acids. The DNA for the CDR3 is TGTGCCAGCAGGGAGCAGCAGCGCTATGGCTACACCTTC. Translated: CASREQQRYGYTF.